This T cell receptor beta chain was captured by sequencing in a study of blood T cell repertoires in COVID-19. The germline gives CDR1 LNHDA, CDR2 SQIVND (reference sequence). V was cut by 6 bases and J by 0 bases, with 12 bases left in between. The length of the CDR3 is 15 residues. The table came from immunoSEQ multiplex PCR; TCRdb's copy has only in-frame clones and leaves some out. The table lists 360,000 or so clones, roughly 90% of them singletons. The V and J genes are TRBV19 and TRBJ1-3, with D possibly matching TRBD1 (5 bases). The TCR originated in a woman aged 25 to 45 who had been exposed to COVID-19. Sequencing was done on a sample of PBMCs or T cells enriched from blood (not recorded which). The chain's CDR3 is CASRETAFSGNTIYF. CDR3 coding DNA: TGTGCCAGTAGAGAGACAGCTTTCTCTGGAAACACCATATATTTT.